This section outlines one TCR beta chain sequence together with its context. What it recognizes is unknown. The PCR contained 60 Vbeta and 13 Jbeta primers. Profiled with immunoSEQ multiplex PCR; TCRdb holds only in-frame clones, not every one. The repertoire table contains under 250,000 clones. CDR1 and CDR2 from the germline V gene are KGHSH and LQKENI. The ends lost 3 bases at V and 4 bases at J; junction bases unmatched: 1. The CDR3 is made up of 13 amino acids. The data belong to a study of cytomegalovirus exposure and HLA in healthy donors. Study-wide findings and caveats: Analyses of presence and absence presupposed an approximately uniform sequencing depth across donors.

The specimen was PBMCs. This clonotype was obtained from a girl aged 2-10 years in good health and CMV-seropositive. The gene calls are TRBV18 and TRBJ1-2, with 8 nucleotides matching TRBD1. DNA of the CDR3: TGTGCCAGCTCACCGGACAGGGCCTATGGCTACACCTTC. Its translation is CASSPDRAYGYTF.